Listed below are T cell receptor beta chains from one sample, sequenced in a study of post-analysis software for immune sequencing data. TCRdb redid the calling of the PCR reads with MiXCR, one entry per CDR3 protein. Seen here are about 200,000 distinct CDR3 sequences, approximately 29% observed once, and the top ten hold roughly 3.4%. The sample was blood. All receptors derive from a girl aged 2-17 years with multiple sclerosis. The CDR3 runs from the conserved cysteine through the conserved F or W. The order of the fields is J gene, D gene, V gene, clone size, CDR3 length, CDR3 DNA, CDR3 protein. The D gene is left open where the match is weak. For some rows the clone size is stated as once, few or many, or as a class when expanded; others skip it.

j_gene: TRBJ1-2; d_gene: NA; v_gene: TRBV6-5; abundance: many; len: 13; CDR3nt: TGTGCCAGCAGCTTTGACAGCTTCTATGGCTACACCTTC; CDR3aa: CASSFDSFYGYTF
j_gene: TRBJ2-5; d_gene: NA; v_gene: TRBV7-9; abundance: NA; len: 16; CDR3nt: TGTGCCAGCAGCGGAGACTGGGTATTGTACCAAGAGACCCAGTACTTC; CDR3aa: CASSGDWVLYQETQYF
j_gene: TRBJ1-1; d_gene: NA; v_gene: TRBV3-1; abundance: few; len: 13; CDR3nt: TGTGCCAGCAGCCACGGAGCAGGGCTCGAAGCTTTCTTT; CDR3aa: CASSHGAGLEAFF
j_gene: TRBJ1-5; d_gene: NA; v_gene: TRBV15; abundance: NA; len: 12; CDR3nt: TGTGCCACCAGCAGAGACTTTCAGCCCCAGCATTTT; CDR3aa: CATSRDFQPQHF
j_gene: TRBJ1-2; d_gene: TRBD1; v_gene: TRBV3-1; abundance: few; len: 16; CDR3nt: TGTGCCAGCAGCCAAGGGTTAAGGGGGCTAACGGCTGGCTACACCTTC; CDR3aa: CASSQGLRGLTAGYTF
j_gene: TRBJ2-3; d_gene: NA; v_gene: TRBV29-1; abundance: few; len: 12; CDR3nt: TGCAGCGTTGGGGACCTGGCGGATACGCAGTATTTT; CDR3aa: CSVGDLADTQYF
j_gene: TRBJ2-7; d_gene: TRBD1; v_gene: TRBV6-5; abundance: many; len: 14; CDR3nt: TGTGCCAGCAGTTACATAGGGGGCCGAGACGAGCAGTACTTC; CDR3aa: CASSYIGGRDEQYF
j_gene: TRBJ2-1; d_gene: NA; v_gene: TRBV19; abundance: few; len: 13; CDR3nt: TGTGCCAGCCGACAGGCGGTGTACAATGAGCAGTTCTTC; CDR3aa: CASRQAVYNEQFF
j_gene: TRBJ2-7; d_gene: NA; v_gene: TRBV5-1; abundance: many; len: 13; CDR3nt: TGCGCCAGCCCCCCCGAATTCTCCTACGAGCAGTACTTC; CDR3aa: CASPPEFSYEQYF
j_gene: TRBJ2-4; d_gene: TRBD2; v_gene: TRBV7-8; abundance: many; len: 16; CDR3nt: TGTGCCAGCAGCTTAGCCGGACTAGCGGGAGTGCCGGATCAGTACTTC; CDR3aa: CASSLAGLAGVPDQYF
j_gene: TRBJ2-5; d_gene: TRBD1; v_gene: TRBV18; abundance: few; len: 16; CDR3nt: TGTGCCAGCTCACCAACGACAGGGCCTGCTGCGGAGACCCAGTACTTC; CDR3aa: CASSPTTGPAAETQYF
j_gene: TRBJ2-1; d_gene: TRBD2; v_gene: TRBV27; abundance: few; len: 17; CDR3nt: TGTGCCAGCAGTACACGGACTAGCGGGTTCCGATACAATGAGCAGTTCTTC; CDR3aa: CASSTRTSGFRYNEQFF
j_gene: TRBJ1-6; d_gene: NA; v_gene: TRBV25-1; abundance: NA; len: 13; CDR3nt: TGTGCCAGCAGTGGGCTGCATAATTCACCCCTCCACTTT; CDR3aa: CASSGLHNSPLHF
j_gene: TRBJ2-7; d_gene: TRBD2; v_gene: TRBV10-3; abundance: NA; len: 14; CDR3nt: TGTGCCACTCCTAGCGGGTGGGCCGTTTACGAGCAGTACTTC; CDR3aa: CATPSGWAVYEQYF
j_gene: TRBJ2-1; d_gene: NA; v_gene: TRBV5-1; abundance: many; len: 15; CDR3nt: TGCGCCAGCAGCTTCACAGGCATCTCCTACAATGAGCAGTTCTTC; CDR3aa: CASSFTGISYNEQFF
j_gene: TRBJ2-2; d_gene: TRBD1; v_gene: TRBV5-1; abundance: NA; len: 15; CDR3nt: TGCGCCAGCTATGCCAATACAGGGGCTCCCGGGGAGCTGTTTTTT; CDR3aa: CASYANTGAPGELFF
j_gene: TRBJ1-1; d_gene: NA; v_gene: TRBV30; abundance: few; len: 13; CDR3nt: TGTGCCTGGAGTGTATGGGCGAACACTGAAGCTTTCTTT; CDR3aa: CAWSVWANTEAFF
j_gene: TRBJ1-2; d_gene: NA; v_gene: TRBV15; abundance: many; len: 16; CDR3nt: TGTGCCACCAGCAGACCCCGGGGGGACTCTAACTATGGCTACACCTTC; CDR3aa: CATSRPRGDSNYGYTF
j_gene: TRBJ1-4; d_gene: TRBD1; v_gene: TRBV7-3; abundance: NA; len: 14; CDR3nt: TGTGCCAGCGGCTTCCCGGGACAGGGTGAAAAACTGTTTTTT; CDR3aa: CASGFPGQGEKLFF
j_gene: TRBJ1-4; d_gene: NA; v_gene: TRBV5-1; abundance: few; len: 15; CDR3nt: TGCGCCAGCAGCTTGACAGTTGCAACTAATGAAAAACTGTTTTTT; CDR3aa: CASSLTVATNEKLFF
j_gene: TRBJ2-5; d_gene: NA; v_gene: TRBV29-1; abundance: few; len: 12; CDR3nt: TGCAGCGTTGGGGGTTTCCCGGAGACCCAGTACTTC; CDR3aa: CSVGGFPETQYF
j_gene: TRBJ1-4; d_gene: NA; v_gene: TRBV20-1; abundance: few; len: 12; CDR3nt: TGCAGTGCTAAGCGGTCAGGGGAAAAACTGTTTTTT; CDR3aa: CSAKRSGEKLFF
j_gene: TRBJ2-5; d_gene: NA; v_gene: TRBV5-1; abundance: NA; len: 17; CDR3nt: TGCGCCAGCAGCCGGGGGCCTTCAAGCTTAGGCCCAGAGACCCAGTACTTC; CDR3aa: CASSRGPSSLGPETQYF
j_gene: TRBJ1-2; d_gene: TRBD1; v_gene: TRBV2; abundance: NA; len: 13; CDR3nt: TGTGCCAGCAGGCTGTTCTCGGACAGGCATAACACCTTC; CDR3aa: CASRLFSDRHNTF
j_gene: TRBJ2-5; d_gene: TRBD2; v_gene: TRBV14; abundance: few; len: 19; CDR3nt: TGTGCCAGCAGCCAGAGGATCCGGGAGGAAGGGTGGTACCAAGAGACCCAGTACTTC; CDR3aa: CASSQRIREEGWYQETQYF
j_gene: TRBJ2-3; d_gene: TRBD2; v_gene: TRBV5-1; abundance: NA; len: 14; CDR3nt: TGCGCCAGCAGCTTGGAGACTAGCAGAGATATGCAGTATTTT; CDR3aa: CASSLETSRDMQYF
j_gene: TRBJ2-7; d_gene: TRBD1; v_gene: TRBV18; abundance: many; len: 14; CDR3nt: TGTGCCAGCTCCCGGCGGACAGGGACCTACGAGCAGTACTTC; CDR3aa: CASSRRTGTYEQYF
j_gene: TRBJ2-1; d_gene: NA; v_gene: TRBV19; abundance: NA; len: 13; CDR3nt: TGTGCCGCCCTGGGAGCAGGGTACAATGAGCAGTTCTTC; CDR3aa: CAALGAGYNEQFF
j_gene: TRBJ1-5; d_gene: NA; v_gene: TRBV7-2; abundance: few; len: 14; CDR3nt: TGTGCCAGCAGCTTAACCTGGAAAGGGCAGCCCCAGCATTTT; CDR3aa: CASSLTWKGQPQHF
j_gene: TRBJ1-1; d_gene: NA; v_gene: TRBV14; abundance: NA; len: 17; CDR3nt: TGTGCCAGCAGCACGCCCCGGGACGGGCGGCAGGGTAGTGAAGCTTTCTTT; CDR3aa: CASSTPRDGRQGSEAFF
j_gene: TRBJ1-6; d_gene: NA; v_gene: TRBV7-2; abundance: few; len: 12; CDR3nt: TGTGCCAGCAGTCAGGCGGATTCACCCCTCCACTTT; CDR3aa: CASSQADSPLHF
j_gene: TRBJ2-1; d_gene: NA; v_gene: TRBV5-1; abundance: few; len: 15; CDR3nt: TGCGCCAGCAGCTTGGGAACCGGGAGTGGCAATGAGCAGTTCTTC; CDR3aa: CASSLGTGSGNEQFF
j_gene: TRBJ2-5; d_gene: NA; v_gene: TRBV28; abundance: NA; len: 15; CDR3nt: TGTGCCAGCAGTTTATTCGGGGACTTCCAAGAGACCCAGTACTTC; CDR3aa: CASSLFGDFQETQYF
j_gene: TRBJ1-1; d_gene: NA; v_gene: TRBV19; abundance: NA; len: 17; CDR3nt: TGCGCCAGTAGTACCCTCGGGGCAGGTCCCCCAAACACTGAAGCTTTCTTT; CDR3aa: CASSTLGAGPPNTEAFF
j_gene: TRBJ1-3; d_gene: NA; v_gene: TRBV18; abundance: NA; len: 16; CDR3nt: TGTGCCAGCTCACCACGTGGGACAAGCCCTGGAAACACCATATATTTT; CDR3aa: CASSPRGTSPGNTIYF